The TCR beta chain under discussion was sequenced for a study of shared clonotypes between healthy human individuals. Several immunoSEQ plates held equal portions of the genomic DNA taken from each subset. The method was immunoSEQ multiplex PCR; TCRdb's version includes in-frame clones alone and lacks a portion of them. In the table there are 1.6 million or so clones, roughly 96% of which are singletons. This CDR3 is built from 15 residues. V was pared by 3 bases and J by 0 bases, with 12 bases between. Germline loops: CDR1 KGHSH, CDR2 LQKENI. Comments on this clone: Its antigen is still unknown.

Study results and caveats: Non-shared clonotypes were found to have lower generation probabilities than the clonotypes that were shared by all four of the sorted-subset donors.

Sequencing was carried out using naive CD4+ T cells sorted from blood. The subset is: CD45RA+ positively selected. The chain combines TRBV18 with TRBJ2-7; D unclear. This receptor was taken from a man aged 30-40 years in good health. CDR3 bases: TGTGCCAGCTCACCCACAGCACAAAGCTCCTACGAGCAGTACTTC. Its protein product is CASSPTAQSSYEQYF.